This note documents a single T cell receptor (beta chain) sequence. What it recognizes is unknown. Library construction for TCR beta used iRepertoire HTBI primers and Arm-PCR of CDR3 regions. TCRdb called the multiplex PCR reads again in MiXCR, with one record for every CDR3 protein. Counted here are a few hundred thousand distinct CDR3 sequences, about 14% occurring once; the ten biggest clones make up roughly a tenth. Documented time point: newly diagnosed GD, antithyroid drugs for less than 3 months. Preparation of the TCR library used RNA extracted from PBMCs. This sample was included in a study of regulatory T cells in long-lasting Graves disease. Study-level findings and limits: No thyroid tissue was studied; the work used peripheral blood only.

The CDR3 sequence is 15 residues long. With 5 bases removed from V and 0 bases from J, the gap between germline ends came to 12 bases. Germline V gene lookup returns CDR1 SGHRS and CDR2 YFSETQ. These data are also associated with another study on T cells in Graves' hyperthyroidism and ophthalmopathy. From that paper: Each diagnosis drew on symptoms, thyroxine, TRAb, thyroid ultrasound and orbital computed tomography findings. HTBI primers were employed in a first-round RT-PCR of the TCR CDR3.

This sequence was found in a man younger than 45 with Graves disease. The sequenced sample was peripheral blood mononuclear cells (PBMCs), obtained at new diagnosis, from a patient treated with antithyroid drugs. This rearrangement joins TRBV5-1 to TRBJ2-1; D unresolved. The DNA for the CDR3 is TGCGCCAGCAGTGAGGTCTCCAGCTCCTACAATGAGCAGTTCTTC. It is translated as CASSEVSSSYNEQFF.